The 6 T cell receptor beta chains below come from one sample, sequenced in a study of T-cell memory formation after mild COVID-19. One entry per CDR3 protein results from TCRdb running MiXCR on the 5' RACE reads. The sample records hundreds of thousands of distinct CDR3 sequences, over 15% being singletons. The specimen was PBMCs or a T cell subset sorted from them (not recorded which). All receptors come from a man younger than 35 who had mild COVID-19 (a few samples of this study predate the infection). Cell type and time point are not known.

This clonotype was seen more than once but under ten times. The J gene is TRBJ1-1, the V gene TRBV10-3; possible D gene TRBD1, 5 bases. This CDR3 contains 14 residues. Trimming shortened V by 6 bases and J by 1 base, and 12 bases separated the two germline ends. Germline loops: CDR1 ENHRY, CDR2 SYGVKD. DNA for the CDR3: TGTGCCATCAGCGAGACGACAGAGAACACTGAAGCTTTCTTT. Protein: CAISETTENTEAFF.

The chain couples TRBV24-1 to TRBJ2-1, with a tentative D call TRBD2 (5 bases). In germline, CDR1 is KGHDR, CDR2 SFDVKD. This CDR3 is 12 amino acids long. The ends were cut back, 3 bases at V and 12 bases at J, with 11 bases in the middle. The CDR3, as DNA: TGTGCCACCAGTGATCCGGGGTTTGGGCAGTTCTTC. This gives the protein CATSDPGFGQFF.

In its sample, this clonotype was seen a few times. This chain uses TRBV6-5 with TRBJ1-2; tentative D call: TRBD1 (6 bases). The V and J ends lost 5 bases and 8 bases respectively, with 9 bases between them. The CDR3 totals 11 residues. Per the germline V gene, CDR1 is MNHEY and CDR2 is SVGAGI. This CDR3 reads CASSTRGGYTF. For the CDR3, the DNA is TGTGCCAGCAGTACCAGGGGAGGCTACACCTTC.

V usage is TRBV24-1 and J usage is TRBJ2-3; D may be TRBD2 (5 bases). The CDR3 is 12 amino acids. The V end lost 0 bases, the J end lost 12 bases, and 9 bases lay between the germline ends. Germline CDR1 is KGHDR and CDR2 is SFDVKD. The CDR3 is CATSDLRGLQYF. The CDR3 DNA is TGTGCCACCAGTGATTTGCGGGGATTACAGTATTTT.

This clonotype was recorded at least ten times. The gene calls are TRBV4-1 and TRBJ1-6; D call uncertain. The CDR3 has 14 residues. V gave up 4 bases and J gave up 8 bases, with 12 bases separating them. CDR1 MGHRA and CDR2 YSYEKL come from the germline V gene. The CDR3 sequence: CASSPRSVDSPLHF. The CDR3 DNA is TGCGCCAGCAGCCCAAGATCAGTGGATTCACCCCTCCACTTT.

This clonotype was observed a handful of times. V is TRBV20-1 and J is TRBJ2-2; D possibly corresponds to TRBD2 (7 bases). Germline-derived CDR1 and CDR2 are DFQATT and SNEGSKA (reference sequence). The germline V and J ends were trimmed by 3 bases and 6 bases, with 14 bases remaining between them. The CDR3 sequence is 14 residues long. The CDR3 here is CSASMGGPSGELFF. The DNA for the CDR3 is TGCAGTGCTAGTATGGGGGGGCCGTCCGGGGAGCTGTTTTTT.